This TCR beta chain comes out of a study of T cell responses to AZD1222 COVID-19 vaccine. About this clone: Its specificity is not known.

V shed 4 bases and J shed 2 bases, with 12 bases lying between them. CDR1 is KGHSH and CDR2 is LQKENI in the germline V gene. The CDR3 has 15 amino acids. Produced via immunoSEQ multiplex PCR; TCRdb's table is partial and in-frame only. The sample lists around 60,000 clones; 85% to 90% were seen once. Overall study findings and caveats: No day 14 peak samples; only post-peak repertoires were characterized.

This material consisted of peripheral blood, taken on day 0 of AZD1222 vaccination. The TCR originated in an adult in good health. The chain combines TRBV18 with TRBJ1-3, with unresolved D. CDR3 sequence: CASSQQFSPGNTIYF. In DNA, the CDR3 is TGTGCCAGCTCACAGCAGTTCAGTCCTGGAAACACCATATATTTT.